These 32 T cell receptor beta chains came from one sample sequenced in a study of PD-1 blockade in classical Hodgkin lymphoma. The time point denotes: newly diagnosed, previously untreated cHL patient sample. Thawed PBMCs supplied CD8+ T cells via magnetic negative selection. Produced via immunoSEQ multiplex PCR; TCRdb's table is partial and in-frame only. The sample consists of some 9,100 clones, just over 85% of them appearing once. Sequencing used CD8+ T cells from blood. These receptors were obtained from a human donor with classical Hodgkin lymphoma.

This clone was recorded only once. This chain links TRBV7-9 with TRBJ2-7, with D possibly being TRBD2 (5 bases). V was trimmed by 4 bases and J by 3 bases, leaving 7 bases between them. CDR1 and CDR2 (germline): SEHNR, FQNEAQ (reference sequence). This CDR3 has 12 residues. The CDR3 is CASSYEGYEQYF. The CDR3 DNA follows: TGTGCCAGCAGCTACGAGGGCTACGAGCAGTACTTC.

A single count supports this clone. This chain links TRBV6-5 with TRBJ2-5; perhaps TRBD2 as D (5 bases). The V end lost 7 bases, the J end lost 10 bases, and 13 bases lay between the germline ends. The germline CDR1 and CDR2 sequences are MNHEY and SVGAGI. The CDR3 sequence is 11 residues long. CDR3 DNA: TGTGCCAGCATCTCCCTAGGACTCCAGTACTTC. Its translation is CASISLGLQYF.

The chain employs TRBV27 and TRBJ1-2, with a tentative D call TRBD1 (6 bases). V dropped 5 bases and J dropped 0 bases, with 13 bases sitting between them. Per the germline V gene, CDR1 is MNHEY and CDR2 is SMNVEV (reference sequence). The CDR3 has 15 residues. CDR3 nucleotides: TGTGCCAGCAGTGTATTCAGGGGCGCTAACTATGGCTACACCTTC. It translates to CASSVFRGANYGYTF.

This clone was seen more than once but under ten times. This chain joins TRBV11-2 and TRBJ1-6, with 8 positions matching TRBD1. This CDR3 spans 15 amino acids. The trim removed 0 bases at V and 9 bases at J, leaving 4 bases unmatched. CDR1 is SGHAT, CDR2 FQNNGV, per germline. CDR3 sequence reads: CASSLDIQGASPLHF. CDR3 in DNA: TGTGCCAGCAGCTTAGACATCCAGGGGGCTTCACCCCTCCACTTT.

This clone was seen only a few times. The J gene is TRBJ1-6, the V gene TRBV4-3; a weak D match, TRBD1 (6 bases). V was trimmed by 2 bases and J by 5 bases, leaving 10 bases between them. The CDR3 contains 15 residues. From germline, CDR1 is LGHNA and CDR2 YSLEER. The CDR3 spells CASSQRGQHNSPLHF. The DNA of the CDR3 is TGCGCCAGCAGCCAACGAGGACAGCATAATTCACCCCTCCACTTT.

This sequence joins TRBV4-2 and TRBJ2-3; 9 nucleotides match TRBD2. The length of the CDR3 is 17 residues. Trimming took 0 bases from V and 4 from J; bases not matched to a gene: 8. Germline V gene sequence: CDR1 LGHNA, CDR2 YNFKEQ. In DNA, the CDR3 is TGTGCCAGCAGCCAAGATTTTGGGCGGGGGGGTTCAGATACGCAGTATTTT. Protein product: CASSQDFGRGGSDTQYF.

The chain uses TRBV29-1 and TRBJ1-4; 8 bases are shared with TRBD1. J gave up 8 bases and V 3 bases, and 14 bases lay outside the gene matches. The V gene's germline CDR1 is SQVTM and CDR2 ANQGSEA. The CDR3 extends over 16 amino acids. The CDR3 here is CSVEGGLGQGREKLFF. CDR3 DNA: TGCAGCGTTGAGGGCGGCTTAGGACAGGGAAGGGAAAAACTGTTTTTT. The full variable domain, rest sourced from reference TRBV29-1 and TRBJ1-4, is SAVISQKPSRDICQRGTSLTIQCQVDSQVTMMFWYRQQPGQSLTLIATANQGSEATYESGFVIDKFPISRPNLTFSTLTVSNMSPEDSSIYLCSVEGGLGQGREKLFFGSGTQLSVL.

This sequence joins TRBV4-1 and TRBJ2-5, with D uncertain. Germline loops: CDR1 MGHRA, CDR2 YSYEKL. V lost 1 base and J 1 base, leaving 7 bases between the germline ends. The CDR3 covers 14 residues. The CDR3 DNA is TGCGCCAGCAGCCAAGTAACATCCCAAGAGACCCAGTACTTC. Protein: CASSQVTSQETQYF.

The rearrangement links TRBV5-6 to TRBJ2-7, with 9 bases that match TRBD2. V shed 3 bases and J 3 bases; nucleotides not matched to a gene: 19. Germline CDR1 reads SGHDT; CDR2 reads YYEEEE. The CDR3 extends over 19 amino acids. CDR3 region: CASSSTGGRLAGPLYEQYF. The CDR3 nucleotides are TGTGCCAGCAGCTCCACCGGGGGGCGCCTAGCGGGGCCGCTCTACGAGCAGTACTTC.

This clone was observed once. This specimen includes other DNA sequences encoding the same CDR3. The V and J genes are TRBV19 and TRBJ1-5; 7 bases line up with TRBD1. V trimming: 1 base; J trimming: 4 bases; junction bases outside the gene matches: 4. The germline gives CDR1 LNHDA, CDR2 SQIVND (reference sequence). This CDR3 comprises 15 residues. CDR3 bases: TGTGCCAGTAGTATAGGACAGGGAGGGAATCAGCCCCAGCATTTT. As protein: CASSIGQGGNQPQHF.

In its sample, this clone was seen a few times. This chain uses TRBV15 with TRBJ1-5, with TRBD1 matching over 7 bases. Trimming cost V 0 bases and J 6 bases; bases outside gene matches: 5. From germline, CDR1 is LNHNV and CDR2 YYDKDF (reference sequence). This CDR3 spans 15 amino acids. CDR3 in DNA: TGTGCCACCAGCAGAGAGGGGGCAGGGGGTCAGCCCCAGCATTTT. It specifies CATSREGAGGQPQHF.

This clone was seen more than once but under ten times. The CDR3 sequence is CATGSDMNTEAFF. The CDR3 region has the DNA TGTGCCACCGGATCGGACATGAACACTGAAGCTTTCTTT. This rearrangement joins TRBV5-4 to TRBJ1-1; D may be TRBD1 (5 bases). The CDR3 covers 13 residues. Germline V lookup: CDR1 SGHNT, CDR2 YYREEE (reference sequence). Trimming pared 9 bases from V and 0 bases from J, leaving 12 bases between.

This chain connects TRBV9 to TRBJ1-3; D is unresolved. Deletions cut 3 bases from V and 0 bases from J, with 10 bases between. In germline, CDR1 is SGDLS, CDR2 YYNGEE. The CDR3 contains 15 residues. The CDR3 sequence is CASSGGTLSGNTIYF. Written as DNA, the CDR3 is TGTGCCAGCAGCGGCGGTACCCTCTCTGGAAACACCATATATTTT.

The gene calls are TRBV5-6 and TRBJ1-1; TRBD1 agrees at 7 bases. This CDR3 is built from 14 residues. CDR1 is SGHDT, CDR2 YYEEEE, per germline. V shed 4 bases, J shed 2 bases, and the junction held 5 bases outside the gene matches. CDR3 in amino acids: CASSRTGLNTEAFF. The CDR3 DNA reads TGTGCCAGCAGCCGGACAGGACTAAACACTGAAGCTTTCTTT.

This sequence joins TRBV5-1 and TRBJ1-1; D is unclear. CDR3 length: 14 amino acids. V lost 0 bases to trimming and J lost 0 bases, with 6 bases between them. The V gene's germline CDR1 is SGHRS and CDR2 YFSETQ. The CDR3 is CASSLGELNTEAFF. CDR3 sequence (DNA): TGCGCCAGCAGCTTGGGTGAATTGAACACTGAAGCTTTCTTT.

A few counts support this clone. Other DNA sequences in this sample translate to the same CDR3. The chain is built from TRBV9 and TRBJ1-5; no firm D call. This CDR3 has 14 amino acids. V was cut by 2 bases and J by 1 base, with 7 bases left in between. CDR1 and CDR2 (germline): SGDLS, YYNGEE. This chain's CDR3 is CASSVGNSNQPQHF. The CDR3 DNA reads as TGTGCCAGCAGCGTGGGGAACAGCAATCAGCCCCAGCATTTT.

This clone was detected once. The V and J genes are TRBV6-5 and TRBJ1-2; D might be TRBD1 (5 bases). Per germline, CDR1 MNHEY and CDR2 SVGAGI. Trimming shortened V by 7 bases and J by 7 bases, and 19 bases separated the two germline ends. This CDR3 is 14 amino acids long. In nucleotides, the CDR3 is TGTGCCAGCAAAAAGGGTGGGGGATTTGGTGGCTACACCTTC. Translation: CASKKGGGFGGYTF.

J is TRBJ1-5 and V is TRBV4-1, with D possibly being TRBD1 (5 bases). The CDR3 consists of 15 residues. Germline values: CDR1 MGHRA, CDR2 YSYEKL. Trimming took 0 bases from V and 6 from J, leaving 12 bases between them. This chain's CDR3 is CASSQELKGTQPQHF. The CDR3 nucleotides read TGCGCCAGCAGCCAAGAATTGAAAGGGACTCAGCCCCAGCATTTT.

Written as DNA, the CDR3 is TGTGCCTGGAGTGTACCAGGCTCTATCTCCTATGGCTACACCTTC. It translates to CAWSVPGSISYGYTF. V is TRBV30 and J is TRBJ1-2; no definite D call. Trimming shortened V by 0 bases and J by 4 bases, and 15 bases separated the two germline ends. Germline values: CDR1 GTSNPN, CDR2 SVGIG (reference sequence). The CDR3 covers 15 residues.

The V and J genes are TRBV10-1 and TRBJ2-2; TRBD1 is a possible D gene (8 bases). The ends were cut back, 4 bases at V and 4 bases at J, with 13 bases in the middle. The germline gives CDR1 WNHNN, CDR2 SYGVQD (reference sequence). This CDR3 contains 15 residues. The CDR3: CASSAYRGGTGELFF. DNA of the CDR3: TGCGCCAGCAGTGCCTACAGGGGGGGCACCGGGGAGCTGTTTTTT.

The chain employs TRBV9 and TRBJ2-1; D remains ambiguous. The CDR3 spans 13 residues. V was pared by 0 bases and J by 10 bases, with 11 bases between. Germline-derived CDR1 and CDR2 are SGDLS and YYNGEE. CDR3 protein: CASSVEYMGEQFF. CDR3 nucleotide sequence: TGTGCCAGCAGCGTAGAATACATGGGAGAGCAGTTCTTC.

V and J are TRBV5-4 and TRBJ1-2; no reliable D call. Germline values: CDR1 SGHNT, CDR2 YYREEE (reference sequence). The CDR3 length is 16 residues. Trimming left V 0 bases short and J 3 bases short, with 15 bases between. In nucleotides, the CDR3 is TGTGCCAGCAGCTTGGAGCTCCGGACGATGGACTATGGCTACACCTTC. Translation: CASSLELRTMDYGYTF. Variable domain in full (rest from reference TRBV5-4 and TRBJ1-2): ETGVTQSPTHLIKTRGQQVTLRCSSQSGHNTVSWYQQALGQGPQFIFQYYREEENGRGNFPPRFSGLQFPNYSSELNVNALELDDSALYLCASSLELRTMDYGYTFGSGTRLTVV.

The rearrangement links TRBV4-1 to TRBJ2-3; D not certain. The ends were cut back, 2 bases at V and 3 bases at J, with 3 bases in the middle. Per germline, CDR1 MGHRA and CDR2 YSYEKL. This CDR3 comprises 12 residues. DNA of the CDR3: TGCGCCAGCAGCCAACCTACAGATACGCAGTATTTT. This sequence encodes CASSQPTDTQYF.

The V gene is TRBV5-5, the J gene TRBJ1-1, with D hard to call. This CDR3 spans 16 amino acids. Germline values: CDR1 SGHKS, CDR2 YYEKEE (reference sequence). Trimming pared 4 bases from V and 1 base from J, leaving 17 bases between. The CDR3 region is CASSKRRLRENTEAFF. Written as DNA, the CDR3 is TGTGCCAGCAGCAAACGACGCCTCAGAGAGAACACTGAAGCTTTCTTT.

The chain combines TRBV6-5 with TRBJ1-2; perhaps TRBD1 as D (5 bases). The CDR3 consists of 15 residues. Germline V CDR1 and CDR2: MNHEY, SVGAGI. Trimming took off 0 bases at V and 8 bases at J, with 16 bases between the two ends. The CDR3 region has the DNA TGTGCCAGCAGTTACTCGATACAGTTCGAGGGGGGCTACACCTTC. As protein: CASSYSIQFEGGYTF.

The genes are TRBV9 and TRBJ2-7, with D unclear. The CDR3 totals 14 residues. V was trimmed by 0 bases and J by 5 bases, leaving 12 bases between them. The germline V gene has CDR1 SGDLS and CDR2 YYNGEE. In DNA form, the CDR3 reads TGTGCCAGCAGCGTAGGAGTAACAGTTAACGAGCAGTACTTC. Its translation: CASSVGVTVNEQYF.

This rearrangement joins TRBV6-6 to TRBJ1-1; tentative D call: TRBD1 (6 bases). Germline lookup yields CDR1 MNHNY and CDR2 SVGAGI (reference sequence). The CDR3 totals 14 residues. Trimming removed 0 bases at V and 4 bases at J, with 9 bases between. CDR3 sequence: CASSYSAGATEAFF. The CDR3 nucleotides are TGTGCCAGCAGTTACTCTGCAGGGGCCACTGAAGCTTTCTTT.

CDR3 DNA sequence: TGCGCCAGCAGCCAAGAACCGGGCGCCGGCTACGAGCAGTACTTC. It yields the protein CASSQEPGAGYEQYF. The rearrangement joins TRBV4-1 to TRBJ2-7, with unresolved D. The CDR3 spans 15 residues. Trimming pared 0 bases from V and 3 bases from J, leaving 12 bases between. Germline-derived CDR1 and CDR2 are MGHRA and YSYEKL.

The chain recombines TRBV5-1 with TRBJ1-4, with D possibly being TRBD1 (5 bases). CDR1 SGHRS and CDR2 YFSETQ come from the germline V gene. The V end lost 5 bases, the J end lost 3 bases, and 8 bases lay between the germline ends. CDR3 size: 13 residues. The CDR3 nucleotides are TGCGCCAGCAGTTGGGGCCCTAATGAAAAACTGTTTTTT. This encodes CASSWGPNEKLFF.

The rearrangement links TRBV7-2 to TRBJ1-1; 9 positions agree with TRBD1. CDR3 size: 15 residues. Germline loops: CDR1 SGHTA, CDR2 FQGNSA. The J segment lost 5 bases and the V segment lost 2 bases, leaving 6 bases of the junction unmatched. This CDR3 is CASSLRDRAMTEAFF. The CDR3 DNA follows: TGTGCCAGCAGCTTACGGGACAGGGCTATGACTGAAGCTTTCTTT.

This rearrangement joins TRBV27 to TRBJ1-1; no definite D call. Trimming took 6 bases from V and 3 from J, leaving 17 bases between them. CDR3 size: 15 residues. Per the germline V gene, CDR1 is MNHEY and CDR2 is SMNVEV (reference sequence). CDR3 sequence: CASSLAGSMDTEAFF. Written as DNA, the CDR3 is TGTGCCAGCAGCCTGGCGGGGAGCATGGACACTGAAGCTTTCTTT.

This chain joins TRBV29-1 and TRBJ1-1, with TRBD1 matching over 7 bases. CDR1 is SQVTM and CDR2 is ANQGSEA in the germline V gene. The trim removed 7 bases at V and 1 base at J, leaving 9 bases unmatched. This CDR3 region has 14 residues. The CDR3: CSALQGVGNTEAFF. CDR3 DNA sequence: TGCAGCGCGTTGCAGGGGGTGGGGAACACTGAAGCTTTCTTT.